The present T cell receptor beta chain was sequenced within a study of cytomegalovirus exposure and HLA in healthy donors. Study-wide background: Ancestry clustering placed around 81% of approximately 420 genotyped donors in the Caucasian-associated cluster.

A multiplex PCR was run with 60 Vbeta primers and 13 Jbeta primers. Produced via immunoSEQ multiplex PCR; TCRdb's table is partial and in-frame only. The sample has 150,000 to 200,000 clones, 65% to 75% seen once. Regarding this clone: Its target is unknown.

General observations from the study: Roughly 170 TCR beta chains were listed as cytomegalovirus-associated. Because they were indistinguishable, some V segments, including TRBV6-2 and TRBV6-3, were excluded.

The ends lost 2 bases at V and 5 bases at J; junction bases unmatched: 3. The CDR3 extends over 15 amino acids. Per the germline V gene, CDR1 is SGHNT and CDR2 is YYREEE (reference sequence). V and J are TRBV5-4 and TRBJ2-2, with 10 bases aligning to TRBD2. The specimen sequenced was PBMCs. The source is a human donor in good health. The CDR3 protein is CASSLAGGATGELFF. The CDR3 nucleotides are TGTGCCAGCAGCTTAGCGGGGGGGGCGACCGGGGAGCTGTTTTTT.